In this sample, the clone carrying this T cell receptor beta chain turned up a few times. Its matching antigen is unknown. Trimming took 4 bases from V and 4 from J, leaving 12 bases between them. Per germline, CDR1 SGHRS and CDR2 YFSETQ. This CDR3 contains 14 residues. These data come from a study of T cell repertoires in cytomegalovirus infection. Study findings and constraints: HLA-C-restricted CMV-specific TCR beta clonotypes were dominant in the ex vivo response.

MiXCR was run by TCRdb on the reads, yielding one entry per CDR3 protein. This sample has some 300,000 distinct CDR3 sequences, with roughly 13% found just once. The clonotype originates from a human donor in good health (CMV status not recorded). Some clones in this sample may be carry-over from other donors' samples. This sequence joins TRBV5-1 and TRBJ2-1, with D hard to call. Specimen: PBMCs. The CDR3 bases are TGCGCCAGCAGCGCCACCGGCGGATACAATGAGCAGTTCTTC. Residues: CASSATGGYNEQFF.